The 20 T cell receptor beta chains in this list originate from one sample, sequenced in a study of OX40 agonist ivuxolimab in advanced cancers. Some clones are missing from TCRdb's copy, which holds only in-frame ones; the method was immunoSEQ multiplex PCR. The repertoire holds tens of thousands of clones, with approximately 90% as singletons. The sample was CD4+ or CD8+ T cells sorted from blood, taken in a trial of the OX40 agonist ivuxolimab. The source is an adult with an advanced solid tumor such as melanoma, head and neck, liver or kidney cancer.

The CDR3 is CASPATESEKLFF. CDR3 nucleotide sequence: TGTGCCAGCCCTGCGACGGAGAGTGAAAAACTGTTTTTT. V and J are TRBV5-8 and TRBJ1-4, with D uncertain. V was cut by 7 bases and J by 7 bases, with 14 bases left in between. The germline V gene has CDR1 SGHTS and CDR2 YDEGEE. CDR3 size: 13 residues.

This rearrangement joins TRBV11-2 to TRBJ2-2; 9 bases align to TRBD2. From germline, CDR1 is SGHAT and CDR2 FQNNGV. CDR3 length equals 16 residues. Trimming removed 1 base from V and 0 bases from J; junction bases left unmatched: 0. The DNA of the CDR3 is TGTGCCAGCAGCTTAGGACTAGCGGCGAACACCGGGGAGCTGTTTTTT. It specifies CASSLGLAANTGELFF. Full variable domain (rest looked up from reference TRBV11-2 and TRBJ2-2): EAGVAQSPRYKIIEKRQSVAFWCNPISGHATLYWYQQILGQGPKLLIQFQNNGVVDDSQLPKDRFSAERLKGVDSTLKIQPAKLEDSAVYLCASSLGLAANTGELFFGEGSRLTVL.

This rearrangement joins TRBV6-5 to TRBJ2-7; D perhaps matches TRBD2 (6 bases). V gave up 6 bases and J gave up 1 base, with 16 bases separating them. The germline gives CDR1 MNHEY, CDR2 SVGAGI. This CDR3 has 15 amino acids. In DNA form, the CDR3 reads TGTGCCAGCAGAACCCGGGACTTATTATCCTACGAGCAGTACTTC. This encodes CASRTRDLLSYEQYF.

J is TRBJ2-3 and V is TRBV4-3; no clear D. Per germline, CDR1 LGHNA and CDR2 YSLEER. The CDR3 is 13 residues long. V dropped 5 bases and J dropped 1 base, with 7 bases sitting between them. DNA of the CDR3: TGCGCCAGCAGCTTCACAGGCACAGATACGCAGTATTTT. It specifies CASSFTGTDTQYF.

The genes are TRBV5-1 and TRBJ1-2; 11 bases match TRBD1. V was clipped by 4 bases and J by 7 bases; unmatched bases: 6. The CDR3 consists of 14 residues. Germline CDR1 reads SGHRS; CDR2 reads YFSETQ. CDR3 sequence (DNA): TGCGCCAGCAGCCCCCAGGGACAGGGGGGTGGCTACACCTTC. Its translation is CASSPQGQGGGYTF.

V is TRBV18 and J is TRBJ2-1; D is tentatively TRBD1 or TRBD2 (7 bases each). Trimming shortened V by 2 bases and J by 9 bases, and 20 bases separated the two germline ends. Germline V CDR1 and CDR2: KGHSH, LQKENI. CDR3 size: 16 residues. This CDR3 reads CASSPFLAGGGGEQFF. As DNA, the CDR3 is TGTGCCAGCTCACCATTTTTGGCAGGGGGGGGTGGTGAGCAGTTCTTC.

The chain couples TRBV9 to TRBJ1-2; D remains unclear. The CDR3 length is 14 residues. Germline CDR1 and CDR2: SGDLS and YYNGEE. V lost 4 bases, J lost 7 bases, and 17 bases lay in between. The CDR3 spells CASSSNWGRGGYTF. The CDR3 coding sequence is TGTGCCAGCAGCTCAAACTGGGGTAGAGGTGGCTACACCTTC.

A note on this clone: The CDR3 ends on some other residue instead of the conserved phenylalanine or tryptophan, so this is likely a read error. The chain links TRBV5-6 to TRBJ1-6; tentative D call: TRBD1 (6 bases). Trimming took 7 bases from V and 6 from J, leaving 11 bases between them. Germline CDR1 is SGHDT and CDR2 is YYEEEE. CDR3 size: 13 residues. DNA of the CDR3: TGTGCCAGCCAGGACAGACTTAATTCACCCCTCCACCTT. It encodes CASQDRLNSPLHL.

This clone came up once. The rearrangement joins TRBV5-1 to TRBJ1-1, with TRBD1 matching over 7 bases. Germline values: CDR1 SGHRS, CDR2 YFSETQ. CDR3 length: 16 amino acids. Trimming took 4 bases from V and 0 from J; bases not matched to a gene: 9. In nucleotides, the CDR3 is TGCGCCAGCAGCCGTTCCGGGACAGACATGAACACTGAAGCTTTCTTT. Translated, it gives CASSRSGTDMNTEAFF.

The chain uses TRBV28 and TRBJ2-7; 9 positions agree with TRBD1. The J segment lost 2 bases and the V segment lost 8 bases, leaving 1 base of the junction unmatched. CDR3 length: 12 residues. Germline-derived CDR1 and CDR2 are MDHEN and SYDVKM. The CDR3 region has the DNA TGTGCCAGCCGGACAGGGGCCTACGAGCAGTACTTC. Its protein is CASRTGAYEQYF.

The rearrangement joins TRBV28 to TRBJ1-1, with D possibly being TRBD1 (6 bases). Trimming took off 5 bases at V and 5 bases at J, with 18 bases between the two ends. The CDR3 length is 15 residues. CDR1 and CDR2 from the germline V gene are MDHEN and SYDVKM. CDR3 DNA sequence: TGTGCCAGCAGTCAAGTCGGGGGGCGGATTACTGAAGCTTTCTTT. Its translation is CASSQVGGRITEAFF.

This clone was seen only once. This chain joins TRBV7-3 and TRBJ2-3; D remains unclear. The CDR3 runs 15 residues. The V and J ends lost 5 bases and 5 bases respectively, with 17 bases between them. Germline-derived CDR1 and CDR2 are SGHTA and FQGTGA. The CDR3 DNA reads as TGTGCCAGCAGCCCATCACTTACGGCCGGAGATACGCAGTATTTT. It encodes CASSPSLTAGDTQYF. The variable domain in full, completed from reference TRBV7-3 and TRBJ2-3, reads GAGVSQTPSNKVTEKGKYVELRCDPISGHTALYWYRQSLGQGPEFLIYFQGTGAADDSGLPNDRFFAVRPEGSVSTLKIQRTERGDSAVYLCASSPSLTAGDTQYFGPGTRLTVL.

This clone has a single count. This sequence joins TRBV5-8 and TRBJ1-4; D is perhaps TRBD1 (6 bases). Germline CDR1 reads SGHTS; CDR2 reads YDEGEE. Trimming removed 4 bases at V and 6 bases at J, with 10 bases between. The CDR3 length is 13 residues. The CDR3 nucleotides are TGTGCCAGCAGCCCGTGGACAGATGAAAAACTGTTTTTT. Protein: CASSPWTDEKLFF.

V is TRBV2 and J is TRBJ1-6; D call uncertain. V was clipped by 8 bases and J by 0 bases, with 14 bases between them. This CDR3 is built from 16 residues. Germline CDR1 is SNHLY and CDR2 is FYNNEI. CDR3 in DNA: TGTGCCAGCCGGTACGAACAGAGCTCCTATAATTCACCCCTCCACTTT. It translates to CASRYEQSSYNSPLHF.

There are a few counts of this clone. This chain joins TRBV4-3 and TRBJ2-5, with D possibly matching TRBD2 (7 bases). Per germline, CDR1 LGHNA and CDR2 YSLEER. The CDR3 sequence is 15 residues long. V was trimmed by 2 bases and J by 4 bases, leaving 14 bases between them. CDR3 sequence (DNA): TGCGCCAGCAGCCAAAGAGGGGGGGGTGGAGAGACCCAGTACTTC. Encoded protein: CASSQRGGGGETQYF.

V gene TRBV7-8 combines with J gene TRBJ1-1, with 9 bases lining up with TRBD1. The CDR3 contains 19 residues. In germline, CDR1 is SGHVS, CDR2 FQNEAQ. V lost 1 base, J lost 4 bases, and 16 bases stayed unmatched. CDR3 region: CASSLEQGAYLLVGTEAFF. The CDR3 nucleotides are TGTGCCAGCAGCTTAGAACAGGGGGCGTATCTCCTAGTAGGCACTGAAGCTTTCTTT.

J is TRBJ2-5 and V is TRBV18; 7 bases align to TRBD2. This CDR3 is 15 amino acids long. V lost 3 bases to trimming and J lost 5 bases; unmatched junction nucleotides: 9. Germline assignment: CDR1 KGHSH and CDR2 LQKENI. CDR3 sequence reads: CASSPLGGEPETQYF. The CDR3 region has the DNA TGTGCCAGCTCACCCCTTGGGGGGGAGCCGGAGACCCAGTACTTC.

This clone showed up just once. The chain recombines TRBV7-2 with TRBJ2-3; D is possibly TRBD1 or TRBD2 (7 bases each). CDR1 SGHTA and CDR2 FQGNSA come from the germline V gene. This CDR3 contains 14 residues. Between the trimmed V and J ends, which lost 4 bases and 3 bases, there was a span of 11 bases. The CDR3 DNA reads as TGTGCCAGCAGCTCCAGGGGGGGGACAGATACGCAGTATTTT. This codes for CASSSRGGTDTQYF.

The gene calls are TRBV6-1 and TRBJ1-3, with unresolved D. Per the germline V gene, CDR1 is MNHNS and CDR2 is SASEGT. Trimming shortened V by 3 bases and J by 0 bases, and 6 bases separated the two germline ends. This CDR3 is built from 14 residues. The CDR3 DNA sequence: TGTGCCAGCAGTGACGGTCGCTCTGGAAACACCATATATTTT. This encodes CASSDGRSGNTIYF.

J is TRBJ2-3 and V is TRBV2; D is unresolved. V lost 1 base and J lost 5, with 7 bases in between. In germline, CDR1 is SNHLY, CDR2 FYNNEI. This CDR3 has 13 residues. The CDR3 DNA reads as TGTGCCAGCAGTGAAGAGTCCGGAGATACGCAGTATTTT. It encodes CASSEESGDTQYF.